In its sample, the clone carrying this T cell receptor beta chain was seen many times. Its specificity is not known. One entry per CDR3 protein, called by TCRdb with MiXCR from the 5' RACE reads. The data show over 50,000 distinct CDR3 sequences, approximately 5.3% seen once. This record comes from a study of neurological immune-mediated disorders. Across the study: For the 35 or so multiple sclerosis patients, the disease was relapsing-remitting in some 31 and secondary progressive in 3. Notes on the study in general: A possible signature was seen in one related-CDR3 cluster, into which phylogenetic grouping placed the repertoires of 18 of 34 multiple sclerosis patients. The multiple sclerosis repertoire cluster lacked an association with any feature, whether clinical or MRI.

Trimming cost V 6 bases and J 2 bases; bases outside gene matches: 6. This CDR3 has 14 residues. Looked up from germline, CDR1 is SGDLS and CDR2 is YYNGEE. The TCR sequence derives from a human donor with multiple sclerosis. The donor label of this sample is uncertain. The rearrangement links TRBV9 to TRBJ2-3; 7 nucleotides agree with TRBD1. Sequencing used PBMCs. CDR3 DNA sequence: TGTGCCAGCACAAAAGGGGGCTTCACAGATACGCAGTATTTT. This codes for CASTKGGFTDTQYF.